This T cell receptor (beta chain) was profiled in a study of resident and recirculating memory T cells in vitiligo (dated by TCRdb to the late 2010s). Looking at the study overall: For TCR beta sequencing, each of a few stable vitiligo patients provided PBMCs along with epidermis taken by shave biopsy from two lesional and two nonlesional sites. Right before genomic DNA was extracted using the Qiagen DNeasy Blood & Tissue Kit, the samples were homogenized with no cell sorting step. The goal of the human TCR beta sequencing was to check whether lesional vitiligo skin contained specific clones that differed from the clones found in nonlesional skin and blood. The study at large found these results: Mechanistic studies in the future are needed to assess how much the detected T cell clones and the human Trm pools versus Tcm pools each contribute. TCR sequences were not found to be conserved across biopsy sites or patients, suggesting that different lesions are infiltrated by different T cell clones, a pattern described as private specificity. No unique dominant TCR clone was detected, and variation in clonality was observed among vitiligo lesions. By overlap and correlation analysis, no significant repertoire overlap was shown between biopsies, even within a single patient, except for each lesion compared with itself.

TCR beta chains were amplified from genomic DNA using the immunoSEQ hsTCRB kit. The immunoSEQ service ran the sequencing of the TCR beta libraries on an Illumina MiSeq instrument. The published analysis was carried out like this. Repertoire data were analyzed using the immunoSEQ Analyzer. Drawn from immuneACCESS, this table holds only the in-frame rearrangements with V and J called that TCRdb kept. Clones are partly lost; checked studies trace under half to an unresolved V gene and leave the rest unexplained. V and J calls plus clone size are reproduced from that table; the DNA served to infer D and trimming. The sample profile shows around 70,000 clones; 90% to 95% of them were found once. The top ten clonotypes cover 4.9% of the sample. Vitiligo counted as stable when lesions had not changed during the previous 6 months. For classification as stable, the absence of confetti depigmentation, a clinical sign of active vitiligo, was additionally required. Patients who had been treated within the previous three months were excluded. Ficoll density gradient centrifugation was used to isolate PBMCs from heparinized blood, after which the PBMCs were flash-frozen.

Remarks on this clone: This receptor's antigen is unknown. No much larger clone exists at a distance of one base, and base qualities are not known.

Looking up the germline V gene (reference sequence) yields CDR1 MNHEY and CDR2 SMNVEV. The CDR3 runs 14 residues from the cysteine to the phenylalanine. Left in the record is the CDR3 DNA by itself, 42 bases read in frame from the first base. V and J lose 6 bases and 8 bases, and a span of 14 bases separates them. Sequences were obtained from blood. This TCR was sampled from a male donor with vitiligo. In this chain, TRBV27 is recombined with TRBJ1-6; there is no confident call for the D gene. The CDR3 protein is CASSLTGLDSPLHF. The nucleotide sequence is TGTGCCAGCAGCCTAACGGGGTTAGATTCACCCCTCCACTTT.